This TCR beta chain came from a study of OX40 agonist ivuxolimab in advanced cancers. Regarding the study in general: Ivuxolimab, which targeted the costimulatory receptor OX40 (CD134), was an agonistic, fully human IgG2 monoclonal antibody. A male proportion of nearly 85% and a mean age of 60 years, ranging from 23 to 79, were recorded for the dose-escalation cohort. Peripheral TCRbeta sequencing aimed to test whether ivuxolimab altered TCR sequence diversity and caused clonal T-cell expansion. Three dose-escalation patients achieved partial responses, one with hepatocellular carcinoma and two with cutaneous melanoma. The paper reports the monotherapy dose-escalation portion (N = 52 patients) of the phase I ivuxolimab trial. Intravenous ivuxolimab was administered to patients every 2 weeks at six dose levels: 0.01, 0.1, 0.3, 1.5, 3 and 10 mg/kg. Patients were allowed to have had prior anti-PD-1, anti-PD-L1 or anti-CTLA-4 therapy, and roughly 40% of the dose-escalation patients had previously received checkpoint inhibitors. Of the roughly 54 patients in dose escalation, about 19 had hepatocellular carcinoma, roughly 15 had melanoma, 9 had renal cell carcinoma and 9 had head and neck cancer. Summary of the overall study and its limitations: The antigen specificity of the clonally expanded peripheral T cells was not determined. In the 0.1-3.0 mg/kg groups, partial responders were among the patients with the lowest normalized peripheral clonal expansion, particularly in CD8+ T cells. Low levels of normalized T-cell clonal expansion were also seen in some patients who did not respond. After ivuxolimab, more expanded clones were found on average in CD8+ T cells than in CD4+ T cells. At doses of 0.1 to 3.0 mg/kg, clonal expansion of both CD4+ and CD8+ blood T cells was observed from baseline to week 6.

The trial excluded patients who had a history of autoimmune disease or who were on systemic immunosuppression. Peripheral blood for TCR sequencing was drawn from every dose cohort at baseline, at cycle 4 day 1 and at cycle 7 day 1. Samples came from an open-label, multicenter, first-in-human phase I dose-escalation trial of ivuxolimab. Adults with locally advanced or metastatic melanoma, renal cell, hepatocellular, or head and neck squamous cell carcinoma were enrolled in the trial. Before TCR sequencing, CD4+ T cells and CD8+ T cells were sorted from peripheral blood as separate populations. This clone was picked up a small number of times. Its specific antigen is unknown. Base quality data are lacking; no much larger clone is found one base away. The CDR3 starts with the cysteine, ends with the phenylalanine, and has 15 residues. CDR3 DNA only is kept here, 45 bases in frame from base 1. CDR1 and CDR2 (SGHTA, FQGNSA) derive from the germline V gene. Relative to germline, V is 3 bases shorter and J is 2 bases shorter, with 13 bases between their ends.

Genomic DNA was isolated from the sorted cells so that the TCRbeta CDR3 region could be sequenced. The immunoSEQ Assay was used to sequence the TCRbeta CDR3 regions. The source is immuneACCESS, and TCRdb retained only in-frame sequences with V and J called. Part of the clones is not carried over; for the studies checked, unresolved V genes explain less than half of this, and the remainder is unexplained. This sample lists 94,000 or so clones; 84% were detected once. The ten largest clones take up about 1.1% of the sample. The chain couples TRBV7-2 to TRBJ1-2; the D gene is unclear. This clonotype originated in an adult with an advanced solid tumor such as melanoma, head and neck, liver or kidney cancer. Source: CD4+ or CD8+ T cells sorted from blood, taken in a trial of the OX40 agonist ivuxolimab. The DNA sequence is TGTGCCAGCAGCTTCCAAGGCACTTTAAACTATGGCTACACCTTC. This codes for CASSFQGTLNYGYTF.